The TCR beta chain described here comes from a study of T cells in Graves' hyperthyroidism and ophthalmopathy. The CDR3 regions of TCR beta were amplified from RNA transcripts. TCR CDR3 regions were first amplified by RT-PCR with HTBI primers. TCRdb reprocessed the multiplex PCR reads via MiXCR and lists one record per CDR3 protein. The table lists about 460,000 distinct CDR3 sequences, about 22% of them singletons. V lost 5 bases and J lost 0, with 11 bases in between. Germline V gives CDR1 SEHNR, CDR2 FQNEAQ (reference sequence). The CDR3 is 15 residues long. V and J are TRBV7-9 and TRBJ2-1; tentatively, D is TRBD1 or TRBD2 (5 bases each). The sequence was collected from a woman in her 70s with Graves' ophthalmopathy. Material: blood. The CDR3 spells CASSLRDHSYNEQFF. The CDR3 nucleotides read TGTGCCAGCAGCCTCCGGGACCACTCCTACAATGAGCAGTTCTTC.